The present entry profiles one TCR beta chain with its context. This clonotype has only a few counts. There is no known antigen for this receptor. Per-base quality was not reported, and no clone a single base away is much larger than it. This entry comes from a study of T-cell memory formation after mild COVID-19 (dated by TCRdb to the early 2020s). General notes on the study: TCR sequence clusters from the two donors were found to be largely donor specific. Longitudinal TCRalpha and TCRbeta repertoire sequencing tracked T-cell clones expanding and contracting after mild COVID-19 in a couple of donors. Two young, previously healthy adult volunteers made up the cohort, one male and one female.

The junction carries 17 bases between V and J, which are trimmed by 2 bases and 2 bases respectively. Per the germline V gene (reference sequence), DFQATT is the CDR1 and SNEGSKA is the CDR2. The CDR3 covers 16 residues, taking in both the cysteine and the phenylalanine. The DNA shown is the 48-base CDR3, in frame from base 1. PBMCs were isolated by Ficoll-Paque density gradient centrifugation. Study-wide findings and limitations: The second-wave clones that peaked on day 37 were not confirmed to be SARS-CoV-2 specific. Some responding clones were found in pre-infection memory, which suggests that pre-existing cross-reactive memory T cells took part in the SARS-CoV-2 response. Balanced CD4/CD8 phenotypes were observed for clones contracting from day 15 to 85, whereas a bias towards CD4+ was observed for a second wave of clones expanding from day 15 to 37. Contracting CD4+ clones turned up mainly in the CM and EM memory subsets, whereas EMRA was where CD8+ clones were enriched. Only a couple of mild cases were covered in the study, and larger cohorts including severe cases with pre-infection samples were considered necessary.

For sequencing, an Illumina NovaSeq 6000 was employed. cDNA libraries for TCRalpha and TCRbeta were prepared by 5'RACE using constant-segment primers, with sample barcodes and unique molecular identifiers added. Trizol reagent was used to extract RNA from every sample. Amplification of the libraries took two PCR steps, and the second step added a second sample barcode plus Illumina TruSeq adapters. Sequencing of libraries was performed on an Illumina NovaSeq with 2 x 150 bp paired-end reads. The source study handled its data this way. With migec v1.2.7, reads were demultiplexed and then collapsed into UMI-guided consensus sequences. Using mixcr v2.1.11, UMI consensuses were aligned to TRA and TRB V and J templates and then assembled into clonotypes. Expanded or contracted clonotypes were those called significant by both edgeR and NoisET, with noise models trained on biological replicates. For edgeR calls, a false discovery rate-adjusted p below 0.01 and a log2 fold-change threshold of 1 were applied. As an exploratory analysis of dynamics, max-normalized trajectories of the 1000 most abundant clonotypes were examined with PCA combined with hierarchical clustering. The CD4 or CD8 phenotype of responding clones was assigned using the separately sequenced CD4+ and CD8+ repertoires. In TCRdb, the public reads were trimmed at Q25 with fastp and aligned with MiXCR, with productive beta chains retained. Rows with a matching CDR3 protein are joined into one entry that keeps the most common DNA and genes. Clone size and V and J calls follow TCRdb, not the original study. This sample lists more than 350,000 distinct CDR3 sequences; more than 20% were detected once. The ten top clones hold around 13% of the sample.

The sequenced material came from PBMCs or a T cell subset sorted from them (not recorded which). The chain is encoded by TRBV20-1 joined to TRBJ2-3; the D gene is perhaps TRBD1, from 5 matching bases. The TCR originated in an adult woman who had mild COVID-19 (a few samples of this study predate the infection). The sample titles of this study are shuffled in the database, so cell type and time point are left out; the donor was told from shared clones. The CDR3 amino acid sequence is: CSARSKKGGHTDTQYF. The sequence in DNA is TGCAGTGCTAGATCAAAAAAGGGCGGACACACAGATACGCAGTATTTT.